This T cell receptor beta chain comes out of a study of T cell responses to AZD1222 COVID-19 vaccine. Study-wide points: Close to half of spike-specific TCRs reportedly recognize unmutated variant regions. Across the whole spike, CD4 TCRs peaked at regions 160-218 and 743-854. Compared with day 0, the breadth and depth of the Spike-specific TCR repertoire rose significantly after two doses of AZD1222. Donors were mostly white British, more females; clonal diversity possibly underestimated.

Here immunoSEQ multiplex PCR was the method, and the copy in TCRdb shows in-frame clones only, minus some. The table lists over 120,000 clones. Worth noting for this clone: The antigen remains undetermined.

This CDR3 spans 15 amino acids. The germline V gene encodes CDR1 SNHLY and CDR2 FYNNEI. V lost 6 bases, J lost 0 bases, and 12 bases lay in between. What was sequenced was peripheral blood. The chain has TRBV2 and TRBJ1-3, with a weak D call TRBD1 (5 bases). The TCR was taken from an adult in good health. CDR3 sequence: CASSQDSYSGNTIYF. DNA for the CDR3: TGTGCCAGCAGCCAAGACAGTTACTCTGGAAACACCATATATTTT. The entire variable domain, with the rest obtained from reference TRBV2 and TRBJ1-3, is as follows: EPEVTQTPSHQVTQMGQEVILRCVPISNHLYFYWYRQILGQKVEFLVSFYNNEISEKSEIFDDQFSVERPDGSNFTLKIRSTKLEDSAMYFCASSQDSYSGNTIYFGEGSWLTVV.